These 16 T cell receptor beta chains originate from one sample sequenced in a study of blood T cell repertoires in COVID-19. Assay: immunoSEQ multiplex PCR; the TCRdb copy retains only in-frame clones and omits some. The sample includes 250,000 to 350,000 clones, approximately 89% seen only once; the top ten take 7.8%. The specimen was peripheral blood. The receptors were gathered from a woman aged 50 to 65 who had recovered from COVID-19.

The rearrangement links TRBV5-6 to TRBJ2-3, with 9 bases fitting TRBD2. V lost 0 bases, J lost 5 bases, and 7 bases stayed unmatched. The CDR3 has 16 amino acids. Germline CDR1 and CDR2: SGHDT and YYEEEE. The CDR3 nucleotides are TGTGCCAGCAGCTTGGTGGCTAGCGGGACTAGAGATACGCAGTATTTT. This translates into CASSLVASGTRDTQYF.

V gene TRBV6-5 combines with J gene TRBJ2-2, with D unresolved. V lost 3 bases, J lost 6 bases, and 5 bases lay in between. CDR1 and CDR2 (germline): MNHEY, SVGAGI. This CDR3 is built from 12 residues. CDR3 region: CASSYWPGELFF. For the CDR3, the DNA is TGTGCCAGCAGTTATTGGCCCGGGGAGCTGTTTTTT.

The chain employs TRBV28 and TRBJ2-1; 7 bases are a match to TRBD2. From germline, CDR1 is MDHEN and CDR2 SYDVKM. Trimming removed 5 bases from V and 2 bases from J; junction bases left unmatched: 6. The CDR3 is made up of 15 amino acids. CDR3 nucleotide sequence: TGTGCCAGCAGTCTGGGAGGGGAGGCCTACAATGAGCAGTTCTTC. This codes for CASSLGGEAYNEQFF.

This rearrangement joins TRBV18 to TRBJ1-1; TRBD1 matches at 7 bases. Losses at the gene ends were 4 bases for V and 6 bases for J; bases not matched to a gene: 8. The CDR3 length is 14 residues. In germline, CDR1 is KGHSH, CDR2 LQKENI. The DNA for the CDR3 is TGTGCCAGCTCACTCGGACAGGCCTTGGCTGAAGCTTTCTTT. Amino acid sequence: CASSLGQALAEAFF.

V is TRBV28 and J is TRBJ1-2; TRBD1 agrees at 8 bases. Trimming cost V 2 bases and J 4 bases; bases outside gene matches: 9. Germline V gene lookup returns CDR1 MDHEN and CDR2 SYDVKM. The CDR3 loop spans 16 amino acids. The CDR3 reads CASSLEGQGLSYGYTF. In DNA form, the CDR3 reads TGTGCCAGCAGTTTAGAAGGACAGGGTTTGTCCTATGGCTACACCTTC.

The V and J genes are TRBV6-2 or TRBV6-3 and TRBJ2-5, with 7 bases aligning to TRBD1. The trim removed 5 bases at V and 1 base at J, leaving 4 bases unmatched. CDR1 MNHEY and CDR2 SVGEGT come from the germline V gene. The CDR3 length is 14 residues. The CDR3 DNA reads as TGTGCCAGCAGTAACAGGGGTTCCCAAGAGACCCAGTACTTC. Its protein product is CASSNRGSQETQYF.

The CDR3 sequence: CASRRIAGLYNEQFF. Here the CDR3 DNA reads TGTGCCAGCAGACGGATAGCGGGGTTATACAATGAGCAGTTCTTC. This chain connects TRBV6-5 to TRBJ2-1; 8 bases agree with TRBD2. The CDR3 has 15 amino acids. Germline V lookup: CDR1 MNHEY, CDR2 SVGAGI. Trimming removed 6 bases from V and 4 bases from J; junction bases left unmatched: 8.

CDR3 amino acids: CASNRENEKLFF. DNA for the CDR3: TGTGCCAGCAATCGAGAGAATGAAAAACTGTTTTTT. The rearrangement uses TRBV2 and TRBJ1-4; D remains ambiguous. The length of the CDR3 is 12 residues. Germline values: CDR1 SNHLY, CDR2 FYNNEI. The ends were cut back, 7 bases at V and 5 bases at J, with 8 bases in the middle. Full variable domain (rest looked up from reference TRBV2 and TRBJ1-4): EPEVTQTPSHQVTQMGQEVILRCVPISNHLYFYWYRQILGQKVEFLVSFYNNEISEKSEIFDDQFSVERPDGSNFTLKIRSTKLEDSAMYFCASNRENEKLFFGSGTQLSVL.

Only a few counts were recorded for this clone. CDR3 DNA sequence: TGTGCCAGCAGTTCGGGACAGACGAGAACTGAAGCTTTCTTT. This codes for CASSSGQTRTEAFF. The chain combines TRBV28 with TRBJ1-1, with 7 bases matching TRBD1. V was pared by 4 bases and J by 5 bases, with 7 bases of the junction left unmatched. CDR3 length: 14 amino acids. In germline, CDR1 is MDHEN, CDR2 SYDVKM. The whole variable domain, filled in from reference TRBV28 and TRBJ1-1, reads DVKVTQSSRYLVKRTGEKVFLECVQDMDHENMFWYRQDPGLGLRLIYFSYDVKMKEKGDIPEGYSVSREKKERFSLILESASTNQTSMYLCASSSGQTRTEAFFGQGTRLTVV.

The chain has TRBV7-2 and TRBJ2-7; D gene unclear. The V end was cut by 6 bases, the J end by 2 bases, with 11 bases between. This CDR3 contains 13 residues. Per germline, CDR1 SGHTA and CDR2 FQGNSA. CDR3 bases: TGTGCCAGCAGTTCTGACACCACCTACGAGCAGTACTTC. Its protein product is CASSSDTTYEQYF.

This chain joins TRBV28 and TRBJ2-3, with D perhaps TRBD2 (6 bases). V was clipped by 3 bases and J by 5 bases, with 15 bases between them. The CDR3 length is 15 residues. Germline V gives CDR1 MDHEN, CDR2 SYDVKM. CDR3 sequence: CASSFRGSRGDTQYF. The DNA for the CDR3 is TGTGCCAGCAGTTTTCGGGGGTCTCGTGGAGATACGCAGTATTTT. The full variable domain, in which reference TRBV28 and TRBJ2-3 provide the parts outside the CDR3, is DVKVTQSSRYLVKRTGEKVFLECVQDMDHENMFWYRQDPGLGLRLIYFSYDVKMKEKGDIPEGYSVSREKKERFSLILESASTNQTSMYLCASSFRGSRGDTQYFGPGTRLTVL.

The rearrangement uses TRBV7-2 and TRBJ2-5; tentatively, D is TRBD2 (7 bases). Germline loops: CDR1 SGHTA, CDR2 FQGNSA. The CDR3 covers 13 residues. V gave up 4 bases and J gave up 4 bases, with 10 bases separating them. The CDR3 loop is CASSSAGAETQYF. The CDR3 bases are TGTGCCAGCAGCTCCGCGGGGGCAGAGACCCAGTACTTC. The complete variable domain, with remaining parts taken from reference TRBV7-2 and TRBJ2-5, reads GAGVSQSPSNKVTEKGKDVELRCDPISGHTALYWYRQSLGQGLEFLIYFQGNSAPDKSGLPSDRFSAERTGGSVSTLTIQRTQQEDSAVYLCASSSAGAETQYFGPGTRLLVL.

The CDR3: CASSFRPSTDTQYF. CDR3 sequence (DNA): TGTGCCAGCAGCTTTCGTCCTAGCACAGATACGCAGTATTTT. This chain connects TRBV7-2 to TRBJ2-3; no clear D gene. CDR1 and CDR2 (germline): SGHTA, FQGNSA. The CDR3 loop spans 14 amino acids. V gave up 3 bases and J gave up 0 bases, with 7 bases separating them.

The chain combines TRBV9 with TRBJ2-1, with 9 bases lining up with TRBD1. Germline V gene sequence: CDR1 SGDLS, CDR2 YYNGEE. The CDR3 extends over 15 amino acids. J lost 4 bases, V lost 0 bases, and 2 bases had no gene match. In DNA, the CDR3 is TGTGCCAGCAGCGTAGCGGGACAGGGATACAATGAGCAGTTCTTC. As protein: CASSVAGQGYNEQFF.

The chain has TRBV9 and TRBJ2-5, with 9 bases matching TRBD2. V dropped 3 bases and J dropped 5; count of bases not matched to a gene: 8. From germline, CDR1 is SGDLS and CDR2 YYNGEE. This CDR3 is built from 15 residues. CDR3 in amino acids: CASSAGLAGMETQYF. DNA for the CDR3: TGTGCCAGCAGCGCAGGGCTAGCGGGAATGGAGACCCAGTACTTC.

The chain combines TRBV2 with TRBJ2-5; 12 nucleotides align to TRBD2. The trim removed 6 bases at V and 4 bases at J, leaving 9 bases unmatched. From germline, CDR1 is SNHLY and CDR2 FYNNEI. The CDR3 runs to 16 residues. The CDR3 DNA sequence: TGTGCCAGCAGCAAACTAGCGGGGGGCAGATTAGAGACCCAGTACTTC. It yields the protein CASSKLAGGRLETQYF.